This T cell receptor (beta chain) was profiled in a study of CD8 T cells in Susac syndrome. As regards this clonotype: Its antigen is as yet unknown.

Study-level findings and limits: The study acknowledged a relatively small number of individuals in its TCR sequencing and HLA analysis.

CDR1 SGHVS and CDR2 FQNEAQ come from the germline V gene. This CDR3 region has 17 residues. Trimming stripped 5 bases from V and 0 bases from J, with 18 bases between. Each multiple sclerosis control was a treatment-naive patient with relapsing-remitting disease that was either stable or active. FACS was used to enrich TEMRA cells, whereas the CD8+ and CD4+ T cells were obtained by negative isolation. An input of about 0.45 to 1 ug of RNA was subjected to reverse transcription using random hexamers. TCRdb reprocessed the immunoSEQ multiplex PCR reads with MiXCR, giving one entry per CDR3 protein. The repertoire holds about 280,000 distinct CDR3 sequences, with 70% to 90% as singletons.

The chain is built from TRBV7-8 and TRBJ2-3, with a possible D match to TRBD2 (5 bases). Sequenced sample: CD8+ T cells from PBMCs. The source is a human donor with multiple sclerosis. The CDR3 spells CASSVPGERPSTDTQYF. CDR3 in DNA: TGTGCCAGCAGCGTTCCCGGGGAGCGGCCTAGCACAGATACGCAGTATTTT.